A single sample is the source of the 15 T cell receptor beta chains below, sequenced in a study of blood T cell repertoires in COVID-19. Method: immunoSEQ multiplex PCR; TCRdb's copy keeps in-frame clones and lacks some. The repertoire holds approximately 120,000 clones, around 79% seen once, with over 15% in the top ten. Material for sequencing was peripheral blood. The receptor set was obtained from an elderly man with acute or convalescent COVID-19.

For the CDR3, the DNA is TGTGCCAGCAGTTACGGGCCACCCCTCCACTTT. It is translated as CASSYGPPLHF. V and J are TRBV6-2 or TRBV6-3 and TRBJ1-6, with unresolved D. Trimming cost V 2 bases and J 11 bases, with 4 bases left between them. The CDR3 consists of 11 residues. The germline gives CDR1 MNHEY, CDR2 SVGEGT.

The DNA of the CDR3 is TGCAGCGTCAGTTTTGAAGATGGCTACACCTTC. It codes for CSVSFEDGYTF. J is TRBJ1-2 and V is TRBV29-1; D uncertain. The CDR3 loop spans 11 amino acids. CDR1 and CDR2 from the germline V gene are SQVTM and ANQGSEA. Trimming took 6 bases from V and 6 from J, leaving 11 bases between them. Drawing the rest from reference TRBV29-1 and TRBJ1-2, the complete variable domain is SAVISQKPSRDICQRGTSLTIQCQVDSQVTMMFWYRQQPGQSLTLIATANQGSEATYESGFVIDKFPISRPNLTFSTLTVSNMSPEDSSIYLCSVSFEDGYTFGSGTRLTVV.

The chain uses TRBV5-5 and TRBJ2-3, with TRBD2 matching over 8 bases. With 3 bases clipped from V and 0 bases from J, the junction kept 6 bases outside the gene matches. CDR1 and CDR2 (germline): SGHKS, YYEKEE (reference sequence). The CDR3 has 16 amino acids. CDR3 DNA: TGTGCCAGCAGCTCGAGACTAGCGCTCAGCACAGATACGCAGTATTTT. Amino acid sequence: CASSSRLALSTDTQYF.

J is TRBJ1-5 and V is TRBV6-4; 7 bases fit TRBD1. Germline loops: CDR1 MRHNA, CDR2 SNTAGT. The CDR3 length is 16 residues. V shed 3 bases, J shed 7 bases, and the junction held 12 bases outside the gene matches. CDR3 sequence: CASSEEGAQCYQPQHF. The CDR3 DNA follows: TGTGCCAGCAGTGAGGAGGGGGCGCAATGTTACCAGCCCCAGCATTTT.

CDR3 nucleotides: TGTGCCAGTAGTACCGCCGGGACACGAAAAACCTACGAGCAGTACTTC. Protein: CASSTAGTRKTYEQYF. This rearrangement joins TRBV19 to TRBJ2-7; maybe TRBD1 (6 bases). Germline assignment: CDR1 LNHDA and CDR2 SQIVND (reference sequence). V gave up 4 bases and J gave up 2 bases, with 18 bases separating them. This CDR3 has 16 amino acids. Based on the CDR3 plus reference TRBV19 and TRBJ2-7, the full variable domain is DGGITQSPKYLFRKEGQNVTLSCEQNLNHDAMYWYRQDPGQGLRLIYYSQIVNDFQKGDIAEGYSVSREKKESFPLTVTSAQKNPTAFYLCASSTAGTRKTYEQYFGPGTRLTVT.

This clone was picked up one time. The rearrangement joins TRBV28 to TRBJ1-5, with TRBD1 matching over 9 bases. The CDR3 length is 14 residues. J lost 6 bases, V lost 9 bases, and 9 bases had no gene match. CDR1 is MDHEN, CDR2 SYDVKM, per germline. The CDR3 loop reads CASTGGAWGQPQHF. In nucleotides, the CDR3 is TGTGCCAGTACAGGGGGCGCTTGGGGTCAGCCCCAGCATTTT. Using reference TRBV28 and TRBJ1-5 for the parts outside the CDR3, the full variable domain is DVKVTQSSRYLVKRTGEKVFLECVQDMDHENMFWYRQDPGLGLRLIYFSYDVKMKEKGDIPEGYSVSREKKERFSLILESASTNQTSMYLCASTGGAWGQPQHFGDGTRLSIL.

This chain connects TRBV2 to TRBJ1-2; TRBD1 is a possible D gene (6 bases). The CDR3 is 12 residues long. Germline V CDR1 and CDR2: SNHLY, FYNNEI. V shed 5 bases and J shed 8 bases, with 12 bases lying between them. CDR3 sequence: CASSSTGLGYTF. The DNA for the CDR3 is TGTGCCAGCAGTTCAACAGGGTTAGGCTACACCTTC.

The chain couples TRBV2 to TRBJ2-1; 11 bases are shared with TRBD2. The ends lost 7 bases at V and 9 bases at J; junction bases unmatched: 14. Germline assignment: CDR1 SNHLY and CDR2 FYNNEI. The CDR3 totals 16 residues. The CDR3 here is CASTPGLAGGLGEQFF. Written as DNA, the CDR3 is TGTGCCAGCACCCCGGGGCTAGCGGGGGGATTAGGTGAGCAGTTCTTC. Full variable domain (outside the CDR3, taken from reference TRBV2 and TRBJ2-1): EPEVTQTPSHQVTQMGQEVILRCVPISNHLYFYWYRQILGQKVEFLVSFYNNEISEKSEIFDDQFSVERPDGSNFTLKIRSTKLEDSAMYFCASTPGLAGGLGEQFFGPGTRLTVL.

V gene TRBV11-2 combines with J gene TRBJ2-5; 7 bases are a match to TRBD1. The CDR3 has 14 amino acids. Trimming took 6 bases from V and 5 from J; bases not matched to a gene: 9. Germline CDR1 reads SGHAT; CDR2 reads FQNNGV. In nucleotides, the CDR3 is TGTGCCAGCAGGAAGGGACAGAAGGCCGAGACCCAGTACTTC. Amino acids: CASRKGQKAETQYF.

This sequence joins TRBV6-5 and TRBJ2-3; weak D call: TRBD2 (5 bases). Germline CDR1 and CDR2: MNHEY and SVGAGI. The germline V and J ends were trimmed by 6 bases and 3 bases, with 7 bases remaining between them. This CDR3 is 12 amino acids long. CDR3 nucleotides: TGTGCCAGCAGCCCGGGAACAGATACGCAGTATTTT. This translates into CASSPGTDTQYF.

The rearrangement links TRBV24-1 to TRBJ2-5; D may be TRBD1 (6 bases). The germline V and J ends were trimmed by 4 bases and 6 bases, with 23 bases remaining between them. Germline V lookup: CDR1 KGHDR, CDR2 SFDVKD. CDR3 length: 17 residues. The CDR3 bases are TGTGCCACCAGTGACGATACCGGGACAACCCGGGGAAAGACCCAGTACTTC. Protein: CATSDDTGTTRGKTQYF.

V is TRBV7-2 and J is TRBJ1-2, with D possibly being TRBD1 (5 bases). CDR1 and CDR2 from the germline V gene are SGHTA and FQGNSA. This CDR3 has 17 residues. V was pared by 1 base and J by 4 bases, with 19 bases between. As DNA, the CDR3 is TGTGCCAGCAGCTTAGGTGCGGTGATGGGGCAGGGCTATGGCTACACCTTC. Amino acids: CASSLGAVMGQGYGYTF.

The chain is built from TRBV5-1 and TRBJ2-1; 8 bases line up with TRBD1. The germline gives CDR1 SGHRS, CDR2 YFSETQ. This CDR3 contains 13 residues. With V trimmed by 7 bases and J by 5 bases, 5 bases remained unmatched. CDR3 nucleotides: TGCGCCAGCGGACAGGGAAACGACAATGAGCAGTTCTTC. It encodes CASGQGNDNEQFF. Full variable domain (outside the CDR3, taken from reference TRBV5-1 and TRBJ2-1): KAGVTQTPRYLIKTRGQQVTLSCSPISGHRSVSWYQQTPGQGLQFLFEYFSETQRNKGNFPGRFSGRQFSNSRSEMNVSTLELGDSALYLCASGQGNDNEQFFGPGTRLTVL.

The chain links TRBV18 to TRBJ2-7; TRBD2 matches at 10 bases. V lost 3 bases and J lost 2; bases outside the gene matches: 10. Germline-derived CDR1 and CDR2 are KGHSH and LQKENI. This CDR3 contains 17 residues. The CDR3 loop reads CASSPSSGGTTTYEQYF. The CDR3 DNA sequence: TGTGCCAGCTCACCTTCTAGCGGGGGTACTACCACCTACGAGCAGTACTTC.

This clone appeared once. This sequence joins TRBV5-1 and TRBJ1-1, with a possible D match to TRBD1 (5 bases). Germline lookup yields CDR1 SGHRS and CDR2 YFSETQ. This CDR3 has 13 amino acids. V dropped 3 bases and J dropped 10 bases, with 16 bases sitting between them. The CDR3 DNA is TGCGCCAGCAGCTCAAACCAGGGTTTGGGAGCTTTCTTT. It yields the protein CASSSNQGLGAFF.